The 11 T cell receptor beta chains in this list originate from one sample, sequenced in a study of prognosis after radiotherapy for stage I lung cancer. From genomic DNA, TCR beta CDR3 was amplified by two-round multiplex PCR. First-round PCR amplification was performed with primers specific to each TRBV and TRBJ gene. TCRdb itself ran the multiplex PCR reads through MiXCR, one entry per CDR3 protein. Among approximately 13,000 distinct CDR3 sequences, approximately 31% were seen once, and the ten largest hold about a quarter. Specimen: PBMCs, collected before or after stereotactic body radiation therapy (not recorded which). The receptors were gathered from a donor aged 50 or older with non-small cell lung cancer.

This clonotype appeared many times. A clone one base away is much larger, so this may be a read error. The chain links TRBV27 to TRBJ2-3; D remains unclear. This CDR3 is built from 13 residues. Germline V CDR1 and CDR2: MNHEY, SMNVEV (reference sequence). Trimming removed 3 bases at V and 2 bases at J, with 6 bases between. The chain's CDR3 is CASSFDDTDTQYF. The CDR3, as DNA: TGTGCCAGCAGTTTCGACGACACAGATACGCAGTATTTT.

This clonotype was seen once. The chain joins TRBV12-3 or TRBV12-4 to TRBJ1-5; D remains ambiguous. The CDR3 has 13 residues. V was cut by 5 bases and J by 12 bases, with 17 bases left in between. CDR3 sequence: CASSTERARHQHF. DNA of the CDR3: TGTGCCAGCAGTACGGAAAGGGCTCGGCACCAGCATTTT.

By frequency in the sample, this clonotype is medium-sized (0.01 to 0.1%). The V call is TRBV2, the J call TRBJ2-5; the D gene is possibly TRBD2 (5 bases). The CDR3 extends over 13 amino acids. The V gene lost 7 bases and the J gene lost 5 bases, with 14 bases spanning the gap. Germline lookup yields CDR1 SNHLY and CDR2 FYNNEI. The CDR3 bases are TGTGCCAGCAAGGACGGGGATGCGGAGACCCAGTACTTC. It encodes CASKDGDAETQYF.

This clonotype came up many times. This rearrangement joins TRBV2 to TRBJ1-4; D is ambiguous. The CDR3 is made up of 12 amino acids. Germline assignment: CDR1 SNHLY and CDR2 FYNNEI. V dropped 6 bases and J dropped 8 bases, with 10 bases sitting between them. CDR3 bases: TGTGCCAGCAGACAACTCGGGGAAAAACTGTTTTTT. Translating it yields CASRQLGEKLFF. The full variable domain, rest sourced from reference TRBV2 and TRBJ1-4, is EPEVTQTPSHQVTQMGQEVILRCVPISNHLYFYWYRQILGQKVEFLVSFYNNEISEKSEIFDDQFSVERPDGSNFTLKIRSTKLEDSAMYFCASRQLGEKLFFGSGTQLSVL.

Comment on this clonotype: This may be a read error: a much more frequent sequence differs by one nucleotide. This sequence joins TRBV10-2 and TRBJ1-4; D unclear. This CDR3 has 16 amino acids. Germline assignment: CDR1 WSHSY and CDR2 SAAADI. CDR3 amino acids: CASSESVVGTSEKLFF. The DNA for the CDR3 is TGCGCCAGCAGTGAGTCGGTTGTGGGAACTAGTGAAAAACTGTTTTTT.

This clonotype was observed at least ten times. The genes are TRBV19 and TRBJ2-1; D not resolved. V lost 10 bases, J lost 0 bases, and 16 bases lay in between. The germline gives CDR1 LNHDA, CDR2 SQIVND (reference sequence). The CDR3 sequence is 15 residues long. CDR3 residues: CATSLGPSSYNEQFF. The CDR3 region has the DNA TGTGCCACAAGCCTAGGACCGAGCTCCTACAATGAGCAGTTCTTC.

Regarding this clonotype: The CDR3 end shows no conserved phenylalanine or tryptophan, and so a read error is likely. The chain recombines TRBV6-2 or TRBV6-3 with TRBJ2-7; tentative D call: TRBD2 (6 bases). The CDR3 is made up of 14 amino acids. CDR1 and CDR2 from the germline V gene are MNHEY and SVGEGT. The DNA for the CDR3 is TGTTCCAGCAGTGAGGTTTTAGGGGAGGACGAGCAGTACTCC. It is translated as CSSSEVLGEDEQYS.

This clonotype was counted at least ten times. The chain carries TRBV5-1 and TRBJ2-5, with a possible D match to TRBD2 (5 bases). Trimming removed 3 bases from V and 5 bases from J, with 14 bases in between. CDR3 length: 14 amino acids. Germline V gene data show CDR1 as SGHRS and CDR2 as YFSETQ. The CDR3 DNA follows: TGCGCCAGCAGCTCCACCACGGGATGGGAGACCCAGTACTTC. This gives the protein CASSSTTGWETQYF.

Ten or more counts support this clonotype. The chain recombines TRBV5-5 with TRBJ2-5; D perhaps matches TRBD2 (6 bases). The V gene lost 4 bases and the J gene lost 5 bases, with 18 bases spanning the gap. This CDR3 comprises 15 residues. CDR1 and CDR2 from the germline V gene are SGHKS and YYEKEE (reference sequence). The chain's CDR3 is CASSIQPGRGETQYF. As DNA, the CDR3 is TGTGCCAGCAGCATCCAACCAGGTCGGGGGGAGACCCAGTACTTC.

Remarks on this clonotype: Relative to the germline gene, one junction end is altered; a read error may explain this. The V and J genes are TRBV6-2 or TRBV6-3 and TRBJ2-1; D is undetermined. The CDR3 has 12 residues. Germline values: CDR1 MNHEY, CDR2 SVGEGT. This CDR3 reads CASSYRATVRFF. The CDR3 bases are TGTGCCAGTAGTTACCGGGCAACCGTCCGGTTCTTC.

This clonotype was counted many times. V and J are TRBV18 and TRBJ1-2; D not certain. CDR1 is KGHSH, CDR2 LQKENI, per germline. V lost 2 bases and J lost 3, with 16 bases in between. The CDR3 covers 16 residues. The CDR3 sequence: CASSPFSYQEHYGYTF. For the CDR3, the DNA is TGTGCCAGCTCACCATTTTCTTATCAGGAACACTATGGCTACACCTTC.